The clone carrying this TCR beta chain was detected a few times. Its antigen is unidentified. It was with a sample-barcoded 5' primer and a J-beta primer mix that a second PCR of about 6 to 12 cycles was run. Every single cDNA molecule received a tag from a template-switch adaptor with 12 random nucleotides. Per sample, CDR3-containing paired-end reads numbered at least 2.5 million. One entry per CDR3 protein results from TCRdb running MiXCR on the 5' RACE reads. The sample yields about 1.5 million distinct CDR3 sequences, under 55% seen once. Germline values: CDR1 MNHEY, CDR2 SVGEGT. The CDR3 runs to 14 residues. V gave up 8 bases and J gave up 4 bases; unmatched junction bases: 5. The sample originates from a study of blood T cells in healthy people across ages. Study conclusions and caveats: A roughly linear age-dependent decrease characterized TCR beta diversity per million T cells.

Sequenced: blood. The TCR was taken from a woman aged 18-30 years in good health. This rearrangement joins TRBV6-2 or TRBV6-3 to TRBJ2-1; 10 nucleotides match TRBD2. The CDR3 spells CASGGTSAYNEQFF. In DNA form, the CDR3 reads TGTGCCAGCGGAGGGACTAGCGCGTACAATGAGCAGTTCTTC.